This entry features one T cell receptor beta chain sequence. This entry comes from a study of OX40 agonist ivuxolimab in advanced cancers. Assay: immunoSEQ multiplex PCR; the TCRdb copy retains only in-frame clones and omits some. Among about 69,000 clones listed, 90% to 95% were seen once. The V end was cut by 5 bases, the J end by 4 bases, with 9 bases between. The CDR3 length is 14 residues. Germline loops: CDR1 SGHTA, CDR2 FQGTGA. Sequences were derived from CD4+ or CD8+ T cells sorted from blood, sampled in a trial of the OX40 agonist ivuxolimab. The rearrangement uses TRBV7-3 and TRBJ2-6; D gene unclear. The TCR sequence derives from an adult with an advanced solid tumor such as melanoma, head and neck, liver or kidney cancer. Here the CDR3 reads CASSQNGGANVLTF. The CDR3 nucleotides read TGTGCCAGCAGCCAGAATGGGGGGGCCAACGTCCTGACTTTC.